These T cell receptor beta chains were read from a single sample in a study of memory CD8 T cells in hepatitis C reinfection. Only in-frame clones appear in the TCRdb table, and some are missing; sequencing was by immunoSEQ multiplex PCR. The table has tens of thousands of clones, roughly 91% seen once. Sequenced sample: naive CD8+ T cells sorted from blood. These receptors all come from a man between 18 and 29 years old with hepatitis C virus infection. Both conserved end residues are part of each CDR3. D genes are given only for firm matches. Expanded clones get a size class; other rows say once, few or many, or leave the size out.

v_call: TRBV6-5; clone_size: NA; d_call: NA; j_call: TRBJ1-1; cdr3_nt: TGTGCCAGCAGTTTCAGGGGTGAGGACACTGAAGCTTTCTTT; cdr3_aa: CASSFRGEDTEAFF
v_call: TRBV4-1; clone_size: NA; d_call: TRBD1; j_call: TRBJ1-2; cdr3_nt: TGCGCCAGCAGCCCCGAATCGAACAGGGGGGATGGCTACACCTTC; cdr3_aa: CASSPESNRGDGYTF
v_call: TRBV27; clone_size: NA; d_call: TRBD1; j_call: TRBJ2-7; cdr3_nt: TGTGCCAGCAGTCCAGATGGGACAGGGTACTACGAGCAGTACTTC; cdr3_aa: CASSPDGTGYYEQYF
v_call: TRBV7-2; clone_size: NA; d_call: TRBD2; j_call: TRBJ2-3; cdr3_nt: TGTGCCAGCAGTTATATAGCGGGGGGGTACACAGATACGCAGTATTTT; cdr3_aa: CASSYIAGGYTDTQYF
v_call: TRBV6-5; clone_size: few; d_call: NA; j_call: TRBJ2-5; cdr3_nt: TGTGCCAGCAGGCGGGACGGGGCCCTACAAGAGACCCAGTACTTC; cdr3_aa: CASRRDGALQETQYF
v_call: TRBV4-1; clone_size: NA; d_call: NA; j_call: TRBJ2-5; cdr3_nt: TGCGCCAGCAGCCAAGAAACAGGCCAAGAGACCCAGTACTTC; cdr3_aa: CASSQETGQETQYF
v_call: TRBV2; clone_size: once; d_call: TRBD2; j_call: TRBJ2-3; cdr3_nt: TGTGCCAGCAGCCCCCCCGGACTAGCGGAACGGGATACGCAGTATTTT; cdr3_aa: CASSPPGLAERDTQYF
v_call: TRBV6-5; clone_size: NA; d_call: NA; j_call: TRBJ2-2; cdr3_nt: TGTGCCAGCAGTTACCGGACAGCGAACACCGGGGAGCTGTTTTTT; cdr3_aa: CASSYRTANTGELFF
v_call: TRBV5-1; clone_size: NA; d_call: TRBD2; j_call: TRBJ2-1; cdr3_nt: TGCGCCAGCAGCTTCGGATCAGCGGGAGGAGGTTACAATGAGCAGTTCTTC; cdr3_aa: CASSFGSAGGGYNEQFF
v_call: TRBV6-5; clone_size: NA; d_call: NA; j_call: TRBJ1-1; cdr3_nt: TGTGCCAGCAGTTACTCGGCCGGACTGGGCACTGAAGCTTTCTTT; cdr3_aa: CASSYSAGLGTEAFF
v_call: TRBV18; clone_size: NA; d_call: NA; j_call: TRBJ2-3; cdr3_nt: TGTGCCAGCTCACCTCCGGGTAGAGATACGCAGTATTTT; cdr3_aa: CASSPPGRDTQYF
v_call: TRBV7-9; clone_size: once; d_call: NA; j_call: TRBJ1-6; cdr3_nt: TGTGCCAGCAGCCCCCCATTGGAGTCACCCCTCCACTTT; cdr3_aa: CASSPPLESPLHF
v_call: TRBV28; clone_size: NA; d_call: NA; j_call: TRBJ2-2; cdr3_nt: TGTGCCAGCAGTCTCATGGACCCGACCGGGGGAGGGGAGCTGTTTTTT; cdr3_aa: CASSLMDPTGGGELFF
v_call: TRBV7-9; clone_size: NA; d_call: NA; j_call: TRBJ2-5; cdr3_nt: TGTGCCAGCAGCTTAACCACAGCCACGACAAAAGAGACCCAGTACTTC; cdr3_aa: CASSLTTATTKETQYF
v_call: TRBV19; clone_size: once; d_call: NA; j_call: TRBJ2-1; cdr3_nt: TGTGCCACTTCTGTCCTAGACTACAATGAGCAGTTCTTC; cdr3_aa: CATSVLDYNEQFF
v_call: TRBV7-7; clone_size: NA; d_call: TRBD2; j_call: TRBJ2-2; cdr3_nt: TGTGCCAGCAGCTCCCACCTAGTGGCGGGGGGGAACACCGGGGAGCTGTTTTTT; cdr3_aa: CASSSHLVAGGNTGELFF
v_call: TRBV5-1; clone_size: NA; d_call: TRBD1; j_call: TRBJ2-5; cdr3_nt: TGCGCCAGCAGCTTGGCAGGGGGCGAGGAGACCCAGTACTTC; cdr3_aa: CASSLAGGEETQYF
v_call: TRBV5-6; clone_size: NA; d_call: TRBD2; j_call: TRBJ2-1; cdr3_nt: TGTGCCAGCAGCCCCCCCGGGCGGGAGATGAACAATGAGCAGTTCTTC; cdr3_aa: CASSPPGREMNNEQFF
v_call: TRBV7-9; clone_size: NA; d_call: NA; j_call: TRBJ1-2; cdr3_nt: TGTGCCAGCAGCCTAAGGACATTGTCAAACTATGGCTACACCTTC; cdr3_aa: CASSLRTLSNYGYTF
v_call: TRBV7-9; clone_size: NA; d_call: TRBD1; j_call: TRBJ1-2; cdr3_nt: TGTGCCAGCACCAGACCGGGACAGGGGGCAATTGGTGGCTACACCTTC; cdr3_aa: CASTRPGQGAIGGYTF
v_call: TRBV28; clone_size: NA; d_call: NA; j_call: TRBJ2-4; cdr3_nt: TGTGCCAGCAAGTCTATTGGGACTGGGGACATTCAGTACTTC; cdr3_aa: CASKSIGTGDIQYF
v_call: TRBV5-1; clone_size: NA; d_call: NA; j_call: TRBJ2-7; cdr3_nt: TGCGCCAGCAGCTTGGACAGAAGCTCCTACGAGCAGTACTTC; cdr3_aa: CASSLDRSSYEQYF
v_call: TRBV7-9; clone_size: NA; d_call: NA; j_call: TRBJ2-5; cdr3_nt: TGTGCCAGCAGCTACACCCGGGTCACGTACCAAGAGACCCAGTACTTC; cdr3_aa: CASSYTRVTYQETQYF
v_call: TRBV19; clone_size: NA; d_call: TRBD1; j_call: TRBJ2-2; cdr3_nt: TGTGCCAGTAGTATGTGGCACAGGGGTACCGGGGAGCTGTTTTTT; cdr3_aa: CASSMWHRGTGELFF
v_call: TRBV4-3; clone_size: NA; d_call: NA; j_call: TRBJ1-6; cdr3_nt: TGCGCCAGCAGCCAAGGTCGGTGGTCAACACTAAGCTCCTATAATTCACCCCTCCACTTT; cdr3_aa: CASSQGRWSTLSSYNSPLHF